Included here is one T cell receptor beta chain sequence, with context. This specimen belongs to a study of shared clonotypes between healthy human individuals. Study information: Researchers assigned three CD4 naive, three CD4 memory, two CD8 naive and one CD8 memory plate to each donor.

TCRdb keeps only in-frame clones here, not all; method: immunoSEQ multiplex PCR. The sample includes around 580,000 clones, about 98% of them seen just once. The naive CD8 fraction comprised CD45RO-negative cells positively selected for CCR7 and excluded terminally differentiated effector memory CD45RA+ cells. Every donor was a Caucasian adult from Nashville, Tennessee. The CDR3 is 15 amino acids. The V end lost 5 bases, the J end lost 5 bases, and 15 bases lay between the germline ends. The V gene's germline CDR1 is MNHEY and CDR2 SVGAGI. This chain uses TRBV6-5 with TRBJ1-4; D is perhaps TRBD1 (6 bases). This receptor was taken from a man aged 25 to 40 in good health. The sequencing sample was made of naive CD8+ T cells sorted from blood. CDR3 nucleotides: TGTGCCAGCAGTCGTTACAGGGAAAAAAATGAAAAACTGTTTTTT. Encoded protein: CASSRYREKNEKLFF.